This T cell receptor beta chain was captured in a study of metastatic and nonmetastatic thyroid tumors. Background on the study: Blood and tumor or nodule tissue repertoires from malignant and benign thyroid patients were compared.

Thyroid surgery was performed in patients who had received no treatment beforehand. The CDR3 contains 16 residues. CDR1 and CDR2 (germline): SGHNT, YYREEE (reference sequence). Trimming stripped 5 bases from V and 4 bases from J, with 20 bases between. At least ten counts were recorded for this clone. Its antigen remains unidentified. Per the study methods: The distant-metastasis classifier for papillary thyroid cancer was built from CDR3 differences across clinicopathological groups. TCRdb re-analyzed the PCR reads using MiXCR. None of the V and J calls come from the authors' own analysis; TCRdb made them. The sample carries approximately 17,000 clones, 28% recorded once. Overall study results and limits: Reported TCR beta diversity, measured in blood and tumor, was significantly higher for malignant thyroid tumors than for benign nodules.

The chain joins TRBV5-4 to TRBJ2-3; no definite D call. The sequencing input was tumor tissue. This TCR came from a female donor with papillary thyroid cancer or a benign thyroid nodule (not recorded which). Some clones in this sample may be carry-over from other donors' samples. CDR3 in amino acids: CASRLDHENAPDTQYF. The CDR3 DNA sequence: TGTGCCAGCAGACTGGACCATGAGAACGCACCAGATACGCAGTATTTT.